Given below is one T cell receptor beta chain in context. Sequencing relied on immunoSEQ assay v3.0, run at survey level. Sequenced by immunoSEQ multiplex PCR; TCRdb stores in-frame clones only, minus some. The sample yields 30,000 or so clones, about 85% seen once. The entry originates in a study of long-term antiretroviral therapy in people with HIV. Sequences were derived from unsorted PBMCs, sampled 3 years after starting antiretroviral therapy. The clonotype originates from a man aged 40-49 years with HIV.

The CDR3 nucleotides read TGTGCCAGCAGCTCCGGTGGTAGCGGGGGTATACGCAATGAGCAGTTCTTC. This gives the protein CASSSGGSGGIRNEQFF. The chain combines TRBV7-6 with TRBJ2-1; 9 bases are a match to TRBD2. Germline CDR1 reads SGHVS; CDR2 reads FNYEAQ. The trim removed 4 bases at V and 6 bases at J, leaving 13 bases unmatched. The length of the CDR3 is 17 residues.